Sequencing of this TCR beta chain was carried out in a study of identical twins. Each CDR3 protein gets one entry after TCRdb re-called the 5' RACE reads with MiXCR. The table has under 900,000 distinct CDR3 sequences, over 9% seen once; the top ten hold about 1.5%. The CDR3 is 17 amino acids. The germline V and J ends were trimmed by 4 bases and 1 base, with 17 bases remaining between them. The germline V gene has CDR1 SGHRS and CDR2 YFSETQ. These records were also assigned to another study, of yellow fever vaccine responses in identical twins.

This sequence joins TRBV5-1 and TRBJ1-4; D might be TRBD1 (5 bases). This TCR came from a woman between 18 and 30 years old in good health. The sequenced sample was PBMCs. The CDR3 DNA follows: TGCGCCAGCAGCCCGTATCAGGGACCGAAAACTAATGAAAAACTGTTTTTT. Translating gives CASSPYQGPKTNEKLFF.